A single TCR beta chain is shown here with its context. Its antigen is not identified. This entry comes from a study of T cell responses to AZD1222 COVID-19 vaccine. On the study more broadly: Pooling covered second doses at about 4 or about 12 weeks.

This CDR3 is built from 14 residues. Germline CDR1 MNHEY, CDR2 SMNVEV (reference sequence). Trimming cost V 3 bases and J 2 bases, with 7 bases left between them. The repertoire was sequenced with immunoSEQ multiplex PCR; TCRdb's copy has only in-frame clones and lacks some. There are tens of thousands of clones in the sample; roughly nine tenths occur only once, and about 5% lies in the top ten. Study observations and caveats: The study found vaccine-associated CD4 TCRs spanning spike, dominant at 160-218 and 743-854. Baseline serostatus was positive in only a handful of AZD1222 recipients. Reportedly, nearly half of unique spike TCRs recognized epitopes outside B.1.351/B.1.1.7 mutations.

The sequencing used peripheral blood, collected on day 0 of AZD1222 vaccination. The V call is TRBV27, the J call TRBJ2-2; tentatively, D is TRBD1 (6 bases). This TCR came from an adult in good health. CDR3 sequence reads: CASSFGTNTGELFF. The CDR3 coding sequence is TGTGCCAGCAGTTTCGGGACAAACACCGGGGAGCTGTTTTTT.